A selection of T cell receptor beta chains follows, all from one sample in a study of shared clonotypes between healthy human individuals. Sequencing was performed with immunoSEQ multiplex PCR; in TCRdb, only in-frame clones are kept and a portion is missing. The sample contains 1.6 million or so clones, around 95% of which appear only once. The sample consisted of naive CD4+ T cells sorted from blood. The receptors shown here come from a man aged 25 to 40 in good health. Each CDR3 is given with its conserved first and last residue. D genes are given only for firm matches. The size field is filled for only some rows; it gives once, few, many or a size class.

D	V	size	J	DNA	CDR3
TRBD2	TRBV5-1	.	TRBJ2-1	TGCGCCAGCAGCCTGACTAGCGGAGCCTACAATGAGCAGTTCTTC	CASSLTSGAYNEQFF
.	TRBV5-1	.	TRBJ2-3	TGCGCCAGCAGCTTGCCCCAGACTAGCACAGATACGCAGTATTTT	CASSLPQTSTDTQYF
TRBD2	TRBV5-4	.	TRBJ2-7	TGTGCCAGCAGCAAAGGACTAGACTACGAGCAGTACTTC	CASSKGLDYEQYF
.	TRBV9	.	TRBJ2-3	TGTGCCAGCAGCTTGAGGGGGGCAGCTAGCACAGATACGCAGTATTTT	CASSLRGAASTDTQYF
TRBD2	TRBV28	.	TRBJ2-7	TGTGCCAGCAGGCCGACCGGGACTAGCGGGACTGGAGAGCAGTACTTC	CASRPTGTSGTGEQYF
TRBD2	TRBV7-9	.	TRBJ2-1	TGTGCCAGCGAGACTAGCTCACAGTTCTTC	CASETSSQFF
TRBD2	TRBV6-5	.	TRBJ2-5	TGTGCCAGCAGACTAGCGGGAAAGGAGACCCAGTACTTC	CASRLAGKETQYF
.	TRBV29-1	once	TRBJ2-3	TGCAGCGTTGAAGATGGCAGGGAAGATACGCAGTATTTT	CSVEDGREDTQYF
.	TRBV14	.	TRBJ2-5	TGTGCCAGCAGCCAAGAAGTAGCTGCCGAGACCCAGTACTTC	CASSQEVAAETQYF
.	TRBV9	.	TRBJ2-7	TGTGCCAGCAGCGTGAAGGAGCTCCCTTACGAGCAGTACTTC	CASSVKELPYEQYF
.	TRBV10-2	.	TRBJ2-7	TGCGCCAGCACCAAGAGCTCCTACGAGCAGTACTTC	CASTKSSYEQYF
TRBD1	TRBV28	.	TRBJ2-1	TGTGCCAGCAGCATTGCTGGGACAGGGGGCTGGAATGAGCAGTTCTTC	CASSIAGTGGWNEQFF
.	TRBV19	.	TRBJ1-5	TGTGCCAGTAGTATAGTCCCAGGTAATAGCAATCAGCCCCAGCATTTT	CASSIVPGNSNQPQHF
.	TRBV6-5	few	TRBJ1-5	TGTGCCAGCAAGGGGTCGGCGAATCAGCCCCAGCATTTT	CASKGSANQPQHF
.	TRBV5-1	.	TRBJ2-1	TGCGCCAGCAGCTCGATATATAGCCTCAGCTCCTACAATGAGCAGTTCTTC	CASSSIYSLSSYNEQFF
TRBD2	TRBV30	.	TRBJ2-7	TGTGCCTGGAGTGTACGGCGGCTAGCGGGAGGGGGAGGATACGAGCAGTACTTC	CAWSVRRLAGGGGYEQYF
TRBD1	TRBV28	.	TRBJ1-5	TGTGCCAGCAGTTTTGTACAGGGGGATTATAGCAATCAGCCCCAGCATTTT	CASSFVQGDYSNQPQHF
TRBD1	TRBV6-4	.	TRBJ2-1	TGTGCCAGCAGTGACTCGCGGACAGGGAGACACAATGAGCAGTTCTTC	CASSDSRTGRHNEQFF
.	TRBV28	once	TRBJ1-1	TGTGCCAGCACCGGACCGAGACGGGCAACTGAAGCTTTCTTT	CASTGPRRATEAFF
TRBD1	TRBV9	.	TRBJ2-6	TGTGCCAGCAGCGTAGGGCCCAGGGGCCACGACAGGGCTGGGGCCAACGTCCTGACTTTC	CASSVGPRGHDRAGANVLTF
TRBD2	TRBV19	.	TRBJ2-1	TGTGCCAGTCTACAGCGAGCGGGAGGGCCTATTGAGCAGTTCTTC	CASLQRAGGPIEQFF
TRBD1	TRBV6-4	.	TRBJ1-2	TGTGCCAGCAGGGAAACTCCTTGGGACAGGGTAAACTATGGCTACACCTTC	CASRETPWDRVNYGYTF
.	TRBV7-9	.	TRBJ2-1	TGTGCCAGCAGCTTGGGACGGAACTACAATGAGCAGTTCTTC	CASSLGRNYNEQFF
.	TRBV7-2	.	TRBJ1-5	TGTGCCAGCAGCTCCACTCCTGGGGTTTATCAGCCCCAGCATTTT	CASSSTPGVYQPQHF
TRBD1	TRBV6-6	once	TRBJ2-1	TGTGCCAGCACAGCTCCCGGGACAGGGGCCTACAATGAGCAGTTCTTC	CASTAPGTGAYNEQFF
TRBD2	TRBV4-2	.	TRBJ2-3	TGTGCCAGCAGCCAACCCAGTCTAGCGGGAAGGGCAGATACGCAGTATTTT	CASSQPSLAGRADTQYF
.	TRBV5-6	.	TRBJ2-1	TGTGCCAGCAGCTTGGTGGGTCTAAGTAGAGAGAATGAGCAGTTCTTC	CASSLVGLSRENEQFF
.	TRBV7-9	.	TRBJ2-1	TGTGCCAGCAGCCAACAGGGTACTGTTCTAAATGAGCAGTTCTTC	CASSQQGTVLNEQFF
.	TRBV6-5	.	TRBJ1-4	TGTGCCAGCAGTTACGGTGGAGCAACTAATGAAAAACTGTTTTTT	CASSYGGATNEKLFF
TRBD1	TRBV5-1	.	TRBJ1-1	TGCGCCAGCAGCTTGGGATTAACAGGGGACACTGAAGCTTTCTTT	CASSLGLTGDTEAFF
.	TRBV30	.	TRBJ1-4	TGTGCCTGGAGTGTACGAAGGGGCGCGGGGGAAAAACTGTTTTTT	CAWSVRRGAGEKLFF
TRBD1	TRBV15	.	TRBJ1-5	TGTGCCACCCGACAGGGGCCTAGCAATCAGCCCCAGCATTTT	CATRQGPSNQPQHF
.	TRBV6-1	.	TRBJ2-3	TGTGCCAGCCCTGATGGGGCAAGCACAGATACGCAGTATTTT	CASPDGASTDTQYF
TRBD1	TRBV5-4	.	TRBJ2-5	TGTGCCAGCAGCTTGGCGGCGCAGGGGGCCCAGTACTTC	CASSLAAQGAQYF
.	TRBV7-9	.	TRBJ2-5	TGTGCCAGCAGCCTCCAAGAGACCCAGTACTTC	CASSLQETQYF
TRBD2	TRBV18	.	TRBJ2-1	TGTGCCAGCTCACCAAGTGTAGCGGGGGTTTACAATGAGCAGTTCTTC	CASSPSVAGVYNEQFF
.	TRBV9	once	TRBJ2-2	TGTGCCAGCAGCGTAGACTCCTCTCTCGGGGAGCTGTTTTTT	CASSVDSSLGELFF
.	TRBV5-1	.	TRBJ1-4	TGCGCCAGCAGCTTGGGGGGAAGAGGTGAAAAACTGTTTTTT	CASSLGGRGEKLFF
TRBD1	TRBV7-9	.	TRBJ2-7	TGTGCCAGCAGCCCTGGGACAGGGGTCTACGAGCAGTACTTC	CASSPGTGVYEQYF
.	TRBV7-2	.	TRBJ1-1	TGTGCCAGCAGCTTAAGGAACAGAAACACTGAAGCTTTCTTT	CASSLRNRNTEAFF